This TCR beta chain was sequenced in a study of shared clonotypes between healthy human individuals. Across the study: The study enrolled two women and a few men aged 18 to 49.

For this clone: What it binds is unknown.

Study-level findings and limits: Represented diversity (both genetic and exposure-history) was limited by the small number of donors.

TCRdb's copy holds only in-frame clones and misses some; the assay was immunoSEQ multiplex PCR. The sample has over a million clones, 70% to 80% seen once; the top ten hold roughly 0.62%. Germline assignment: CDR1 SGHAT and CDR2 FQDESV (reference sequence). This CDR3 spans 15 amino acids. V was trimmed by 0 bases and J by 8 bases, leaving 17 bases between them. The chain recombines TRBV11-1 with TRBJ2-7, with a tentative D call TRBD2 (5 bases). The sequence came from a man between 18 and 35 years old in good health. Some clones in this sample may be carry-over from other donors' samples. The specimen sequenced was memory CD4+ T cells from PBMCs. Subset in this sample: CD45RA-negative fraction. The CDR3 coding sequence is TGTGCCAGCAGCTTAGCCGCAGCGGCTATTAGGAAGCAGTACTTC. Protein: CASSLAAAAIRKQYF.